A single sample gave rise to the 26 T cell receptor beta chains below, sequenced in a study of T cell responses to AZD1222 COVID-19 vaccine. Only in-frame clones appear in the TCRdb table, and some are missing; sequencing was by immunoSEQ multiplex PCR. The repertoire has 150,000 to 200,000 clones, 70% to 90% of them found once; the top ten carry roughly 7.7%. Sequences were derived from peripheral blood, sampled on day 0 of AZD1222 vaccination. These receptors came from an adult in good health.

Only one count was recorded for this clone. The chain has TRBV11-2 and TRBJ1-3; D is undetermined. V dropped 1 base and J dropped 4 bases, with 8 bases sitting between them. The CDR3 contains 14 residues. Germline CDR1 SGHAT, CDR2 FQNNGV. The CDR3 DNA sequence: TGTGCCAGCAGCTTAGGGATAACAGGAAACACCATATATTTT. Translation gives CASSLGITGNTIYF.

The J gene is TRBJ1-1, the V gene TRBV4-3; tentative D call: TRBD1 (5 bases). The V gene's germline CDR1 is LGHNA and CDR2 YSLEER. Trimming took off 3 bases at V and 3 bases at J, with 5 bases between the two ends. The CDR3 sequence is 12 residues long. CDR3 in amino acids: CASSQGDTEAFF. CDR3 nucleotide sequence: TGCGCCAGCAGCCAGGGGGACACTGAAGCTTTCTTT.

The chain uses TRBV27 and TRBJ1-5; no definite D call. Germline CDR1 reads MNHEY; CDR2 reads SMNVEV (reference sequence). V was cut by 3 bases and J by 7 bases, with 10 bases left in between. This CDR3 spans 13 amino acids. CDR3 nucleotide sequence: TGTGCCAGCAGTTTGTCGGTGGGGCAGCCCCAGCATTTT. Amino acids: CASSLSVGQPQHF.

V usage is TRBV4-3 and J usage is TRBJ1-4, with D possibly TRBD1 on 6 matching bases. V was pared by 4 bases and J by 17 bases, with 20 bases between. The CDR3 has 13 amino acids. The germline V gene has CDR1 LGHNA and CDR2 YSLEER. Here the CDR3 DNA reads TGCGCCAGCAGCCTCTTCACCGGGGGCGCCCGCTTTTTT. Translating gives CASSLFTGGARFF.

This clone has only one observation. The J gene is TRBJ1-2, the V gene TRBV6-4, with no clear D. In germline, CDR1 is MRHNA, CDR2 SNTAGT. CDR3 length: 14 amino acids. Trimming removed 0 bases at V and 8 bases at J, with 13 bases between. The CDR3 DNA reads TGTGCCAGCAGTGACTCACGGGAAGCCCACGGCTACACCTTC. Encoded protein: CASSDSREAHGYTF.

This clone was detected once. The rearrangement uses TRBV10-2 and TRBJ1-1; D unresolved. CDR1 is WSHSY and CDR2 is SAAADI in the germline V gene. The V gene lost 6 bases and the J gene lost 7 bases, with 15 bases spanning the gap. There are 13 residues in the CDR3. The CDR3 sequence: CASRRDAAGEAFF. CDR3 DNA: TGCGCCAGCAGGAGGGATGCGGCAGGTGAAGCTTTCTTT.

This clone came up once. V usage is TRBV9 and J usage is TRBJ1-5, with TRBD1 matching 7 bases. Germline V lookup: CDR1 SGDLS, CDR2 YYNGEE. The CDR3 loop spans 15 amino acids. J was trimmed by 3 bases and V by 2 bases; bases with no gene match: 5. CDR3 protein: CASSVGRGNNQPQHF. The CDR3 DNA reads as TGTGCCAGCAGCGTTGGCAGGGGGAACAATCAGCCCCAGCATTTT.

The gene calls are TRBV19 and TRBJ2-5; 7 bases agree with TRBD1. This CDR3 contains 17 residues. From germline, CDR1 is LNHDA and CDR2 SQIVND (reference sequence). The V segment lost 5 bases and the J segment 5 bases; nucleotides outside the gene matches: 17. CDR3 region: CASSPIRRQGLLETQYF. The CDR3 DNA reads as TGTGCCAGTAGTCCAATCCGCCGACAGGGTCTATTGGAGACCCAGTACTTC.

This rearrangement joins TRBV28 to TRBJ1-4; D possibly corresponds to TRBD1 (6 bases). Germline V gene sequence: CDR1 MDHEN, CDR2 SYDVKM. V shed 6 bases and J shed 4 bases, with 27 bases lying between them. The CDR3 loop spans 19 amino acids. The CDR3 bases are TGTGCCAGCAGCCAAAGCGGGTGGCAGGGGAACGGGCGTAATGAAAAACTGTTTTTT. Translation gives CASSQSGWQGNGRNEKLFF.

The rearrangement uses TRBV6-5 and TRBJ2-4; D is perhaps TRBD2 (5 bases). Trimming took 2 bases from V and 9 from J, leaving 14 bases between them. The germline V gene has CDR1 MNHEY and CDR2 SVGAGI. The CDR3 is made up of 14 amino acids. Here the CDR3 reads CASSYGQATSIQYF. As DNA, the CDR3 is TGTGCCAGCAGTTACGGGCAGGCTACTAGCATTCAGTACTTC.

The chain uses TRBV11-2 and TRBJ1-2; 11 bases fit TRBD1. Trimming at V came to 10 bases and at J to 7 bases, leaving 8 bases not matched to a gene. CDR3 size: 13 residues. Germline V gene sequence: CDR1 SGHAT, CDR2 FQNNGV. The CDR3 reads CATKGQGASGYTF. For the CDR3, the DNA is TGTGCCACAAAAGGACAGGGGGCGTCTGGCTACACCTTC.

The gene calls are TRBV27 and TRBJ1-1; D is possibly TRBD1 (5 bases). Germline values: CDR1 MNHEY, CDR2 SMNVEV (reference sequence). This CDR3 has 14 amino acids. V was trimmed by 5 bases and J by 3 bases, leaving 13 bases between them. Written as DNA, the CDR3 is TGTGCCAGCAGTCGTATAGACAGACACACTGAAGCTTTCTTT. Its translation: CASSRIDRHTEAFF.

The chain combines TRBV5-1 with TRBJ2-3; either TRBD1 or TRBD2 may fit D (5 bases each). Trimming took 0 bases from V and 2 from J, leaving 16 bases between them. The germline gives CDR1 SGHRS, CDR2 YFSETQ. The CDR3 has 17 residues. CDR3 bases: TGCGCCAGCAGCTTGGGGGGGACCAATAGTCCCACAGATACGCAGTATTTT. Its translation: CASSLGGTNSPTDTQYF.

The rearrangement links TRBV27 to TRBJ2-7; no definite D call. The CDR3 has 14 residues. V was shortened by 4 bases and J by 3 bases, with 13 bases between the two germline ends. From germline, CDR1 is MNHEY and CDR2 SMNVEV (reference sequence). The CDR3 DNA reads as TGTGCCAGCAGTTGGGCACGTAATGGCTACGAGCAGTACTTC. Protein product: CASSWARNGYEQYF.

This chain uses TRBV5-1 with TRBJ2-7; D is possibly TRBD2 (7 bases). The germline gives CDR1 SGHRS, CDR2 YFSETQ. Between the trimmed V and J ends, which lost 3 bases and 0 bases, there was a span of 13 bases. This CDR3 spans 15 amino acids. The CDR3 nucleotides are TGCGCCAGCAGCTGGAAGGGGGGGAGCTCCTACGAGCAGTACTTC. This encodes CASSWKGGSSYEQYF. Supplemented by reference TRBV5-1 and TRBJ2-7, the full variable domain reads KAGVTQTPRYLIKTRGQQVTLSCSPISGHRSVSWYQQTPGQGLQFLFEYFSETQRNKGNFPGRFSGRQFSNSRSEMNVSTLELGDSALYLCASSWKGGSSYEQYFGPGTRLTVT.

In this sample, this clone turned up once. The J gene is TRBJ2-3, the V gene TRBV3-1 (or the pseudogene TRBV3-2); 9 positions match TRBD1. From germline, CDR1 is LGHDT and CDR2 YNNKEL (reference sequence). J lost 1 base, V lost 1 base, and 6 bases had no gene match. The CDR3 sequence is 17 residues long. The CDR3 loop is CASSQVLGQGRTDTQYF. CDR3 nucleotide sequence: TGTGCCAGCAGCCAAGTCCTAGGACAGGGGCGCACAGATACGCAGTATTTT.

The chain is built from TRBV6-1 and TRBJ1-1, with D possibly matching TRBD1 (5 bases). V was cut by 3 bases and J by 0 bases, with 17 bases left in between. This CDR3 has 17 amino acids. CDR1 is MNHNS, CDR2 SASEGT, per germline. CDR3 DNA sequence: TGTGCCAGCAGTGAGGCGTCCTGGGGGACCATGAACACTGAAGCTTTCTTT. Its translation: CASSEASWGTMNTEAFF.

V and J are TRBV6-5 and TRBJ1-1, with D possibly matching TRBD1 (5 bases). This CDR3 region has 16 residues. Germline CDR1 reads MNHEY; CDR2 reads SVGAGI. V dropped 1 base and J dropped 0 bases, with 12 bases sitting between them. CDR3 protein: CASSYLGVLMNTEAFF. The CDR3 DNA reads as TGTGCCAGCAGTTACTTAGGGGTCCTCATGAACACTGAAGCTTTCTTT.

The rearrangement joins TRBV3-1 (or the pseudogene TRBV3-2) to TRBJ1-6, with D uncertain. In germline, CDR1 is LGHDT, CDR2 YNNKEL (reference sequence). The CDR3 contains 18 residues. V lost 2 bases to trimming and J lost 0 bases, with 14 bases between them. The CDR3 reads CASSQPGTASSYNSPLHF. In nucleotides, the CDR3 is TGTGCCAGCAGCCAACCCGGAACAGCGAGCTCCTATAATTCACCCCTCCACTTT.

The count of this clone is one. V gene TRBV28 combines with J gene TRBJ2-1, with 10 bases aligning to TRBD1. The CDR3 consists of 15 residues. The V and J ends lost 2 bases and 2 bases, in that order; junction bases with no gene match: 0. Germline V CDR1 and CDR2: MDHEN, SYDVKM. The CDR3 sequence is CASSLGQGAYNEQFF. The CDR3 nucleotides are TGTGCCAGCAGTTTAGGACAGGGGGCCTACAATGAGCAGTTCTTC.

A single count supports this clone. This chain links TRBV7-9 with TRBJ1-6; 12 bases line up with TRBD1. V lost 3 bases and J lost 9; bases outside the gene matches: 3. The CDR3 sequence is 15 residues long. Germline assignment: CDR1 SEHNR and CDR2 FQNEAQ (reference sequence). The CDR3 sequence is CASSLGTGGFSPLHF. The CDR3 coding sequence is TGTGCCAGCAGCTTGGGGACAGGGGGCTTTTCACCCCTCCACTTT.

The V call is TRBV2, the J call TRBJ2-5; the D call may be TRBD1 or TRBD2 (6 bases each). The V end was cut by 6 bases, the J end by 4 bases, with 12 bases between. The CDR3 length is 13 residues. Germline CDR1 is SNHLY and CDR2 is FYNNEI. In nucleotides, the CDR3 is TGTGCCAGCAGGACCCGGGGGCGAGAGACCCAGTACTTC. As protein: CASRTRGRETQYF.

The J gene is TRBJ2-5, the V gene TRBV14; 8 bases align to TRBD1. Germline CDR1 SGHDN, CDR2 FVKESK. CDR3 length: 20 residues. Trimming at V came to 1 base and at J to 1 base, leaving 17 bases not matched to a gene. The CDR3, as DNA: TGTGCCAGCAGCCAAGCGGGACAGGCGGGCCGCTATCCTCTCCAAGAGACCCAGTACTTC. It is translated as CASSQAGQAGRYPLQETQYF.

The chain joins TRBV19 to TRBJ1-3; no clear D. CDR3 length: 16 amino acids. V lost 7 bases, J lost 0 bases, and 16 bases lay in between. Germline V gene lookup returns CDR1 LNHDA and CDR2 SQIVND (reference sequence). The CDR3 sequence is CASNKGPEASGNTIYF. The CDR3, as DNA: TGTGCCAGTAATAAGGGCCCGGAAGCCTCTGGAAACACCATATATTTT.

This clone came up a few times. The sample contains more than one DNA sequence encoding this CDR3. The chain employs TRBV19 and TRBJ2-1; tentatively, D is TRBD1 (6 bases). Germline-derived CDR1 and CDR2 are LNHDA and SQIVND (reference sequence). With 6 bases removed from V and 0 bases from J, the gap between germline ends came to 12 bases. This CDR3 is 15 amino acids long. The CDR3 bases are TGTGCCAGTAGATTGGACAGAAGCTCCTACAATGAGCAGTTCTTC. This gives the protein CASRLDRSSYNEQFF.

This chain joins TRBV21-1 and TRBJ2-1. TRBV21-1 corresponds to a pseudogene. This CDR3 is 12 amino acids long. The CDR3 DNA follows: TGTGCCAGCAGCAAAGAACCGAATGAGCAGTTCTTC. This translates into CASSKEPNEQFF.